A selection of T cell receptor beta chains follows, all from one sample in a study of blood T cells in healthy people across ages. TCRdb fed the 5' RACE reads into MiXCR, producing one record per CDR3 protein. The sample includes under 1,100,000 distinct CDR3 sequences, approximately 26% seen only once; the top ten take less than 0.75%. These data were likewise used in another study, on T cells of mothers and their children.

The sample consisted of blood. Every receptor here comes from a girl between 2 and 10 years old in good health. Both conserved end residues are part of each CDR3. A D gene is named only where the DNA matches it firmly. The listing skips clone size in some rows; elsewhere it reads once, few, many or a size class.

abundance	v_gene	j_gene	d_gene	CDR3nt	CDR3aa
NA	TRBV6-1	TRBJ2-7	NA	TGTGCCACCGCAGGGCTGAGCCCTTACGAGCAGTACTTC	CATAGLSPYEQYF
NA	TRBV4-2	TRBJ2-1	NA	TGTGCCAGCAGCCAAGCATTTCGGAGCCCCAATGAGCAGTTCTTC	CASSQAFRSPNEQFF
NA	TRBV15	TRBJ2-7	NA	TGTGCCACCAGCAGAGTCGGACCCAGCCCTACGAAGCAGTACTTC	CATSRVGPSPTKQYF
few	TRBV6-2/TRBV6-3	TRBJ2-3	NA	TGTGCCAGCATTGACGCGGGGAATTCGGCAGATACGCAGTATTTT	CASIDAGNSADTQYF
NA	TRBV18	TRBJ2-3	NA	TGTGCCAGCTCACCACTCGGGAGCACAGATACGCAGTATTTT	CASSPLGSTDTQYF
few	TRBV7-6	TRBJ2-2	NA	TGTGCCAGCAGCTCGACTAGGGGTTCGTCCGGGGAGCTGTTTTTT	CASSSTRGSSGELFF
NA	TRBV10-1	TRBJ2-1	TRBD1	TGCGCCAGCAGTGTGATCCTAGGACAGGGCCTAGGGAATGAGCAGTTCTTC	CASSVILGQGLGNEQFF
NA	TRBV9	TRBJ2-3	NA	TGTGCCAGCAGCGTAGCGGCTTGGATCGATACGCAGTATTTT	CASSVAAWIDTQYF
NA	TRBV12-5	TRBJ2-6	TRBD1	TGTGCTAGTGGTTTGGTCACAGGGGCTGGGGCCAACGTCCTGACTTTC	CASGLVTGAGANVLTF
NA	TRBV7-7	TRBJ2-2	NA	TGTGCTAGCAGCCCTACTCGACAGCTAAACACCGGGGAGCTGTTTTTT	CASSPTRQLNTGELFF
NA	TRBV6-6	TRBJ1-1	NA	TGTGCCAGCAGGGTTGGGTTCCTCACTGAAGCTTTCTTT	CASRVGFLTEAFF
many	TRBV5-1	TRBJ1-2	NA	TGCGCCAGTAGACAGCAAAGCGAGGATGGCTACACCTTC	CASRQQSEDGYTF
few	TRBV29-1	TRBJ2-5	TRBD2	TGCAGCGTGCACGCCAGCGGGAGGGAAGAGACCCAGTACTTC	CSVHASGREETQYF
few	TRBV4-2	TRBJ2-5	NA	TGTGCCAGCAGCCCTGCCAGGACTGCCAAGGAGACCCAGTACTTC	CASSPARTAKETQYF
few	TRBV2	TRBJ1-1	NA	TGTGCCAGCGTTGTGGAGAAATCGGCGAACACTGAAGCTTTCTTT	CASVVEKSANTEAFF
NA	TRBV4-1	TRBJ2-7	NA	TGCGCCAGCAGCCCAGGGGAAAACTCCTACGAGCAGTACTTC	CASSPGENSYEQYF
NA	TRBV29-1	TRBJ1-1	NA	TGCAGCGTTGGACAGGAGGAAAACACTGAAGCTTTCTTT	CSVGQEENTEAFF
NA	TRBV12-3/TRBV12-4	TRBJ2-1	TRBD1	TGTGCCAGCAGTTTCCCTGGACAGGGGAGCTCCTACAATGAGCAGTTCTTC	CASSFPGQGSSYNEQFF
NA	TRBV7-3	TRBJ2-2	NA	TGTGCCAGCAGCGCCACCGTCCCGCCAGACACCGGGGAGCTGTTTTTT	CASSATVPPDTGELFF
few	TRBV12-3/TRBV12-4	TRBJ2-5	TRBD2	TGTGCCAGCAGTGCGGGGGGCATGGTTGAAGAGACCCAGTACTTC	CASSAGGMVEETQYF
NA	TRBV4-1	TRBJ2-5	NA	TGCGCCAGCAGCCAAGATGGGTGGGAGACCCAGTACTTC	CASSQDGWETQYF
few	TRBV29-1	TRBJ1-2	NA	TGCAGCGTTGAAGATTTGTATATGGGGGTAGCTAGCTATGGCTACACCTTC	CSVEDLYMGVASYGYTF
NA	TRBV28	TRBJ1-1	TRBD1	TGTGCCAGCCGAACTCACAGGGGCACTGAAGCTTTCTTT	CASRTHRGTEAFF
NA	TRBV27	TRBJ1-1	NA	TGTGCCAGCAGTACAGCCGCTTACACTGAAGCTTTCTTT	CASSTAAYTEAFF
few	TRBV12-3/TRBV12-4	TRBJ2-7	NA	TGTGCCAGCAGGGGGGGACCAGCCTACGAGCAGTACTTC	CASRGGPAYEQYF
few	TRBV6-6	TRBJ2-7	NA	TGTGCCAGCAGTACCTCGCTTGTACCCTACGAGCAGTACTTC	CASSTSLVPYEQYF
few	TRBV20-1	TRBJ1-1	NA	TGCAGTGCTGGGAGGGGAGGCGTGAACACTGAAGCTTTCTTT	CSAGRGGVNTEAFF
NA	TRBV28	TRBJ2-3	NA	TGTGCCAGCTGCGATCGGGATAAGAGCACAGATACGCAGTATTTT	CASCDRDKSTDTQYF
few	TRBV10-3	TRBJ2-4	NA	TGTGCCATCAGTGAGTCGGCGGGATCGTTAGCCAAAAACATTCAGTACTTC	CAISESAGSLAKNIQYF
NA	TRBV28	TRBJ2-5	TRBD1	TGTGCCAGCAGGCACCGGGACAGCCCTCAAGAGACCCAGTACTTC	CASRHRDSPQETQYF
NA	TRBV29-1	TRBJ2-7	NA	TGCAGCGTTGTGAAGGATTCCTCCTACGAGCAGTACTTC	CSVVKDSSYEQYF
few	TRBV4-1	TRBJ2-3	TRBD2	TGCGCCAGCAGCCACGCCGCGGGACTAGCGGGAGCAGATACGCAGTATTTT	CASSHAAGLAGADTQYF
few	TRBV7-8	TRBJ1-4	TRBD1	TGTGCCAGCAGAGAGACAGGGGGACCTAATGAAAAACTGTTTTTT	CASRETGGPNEKLFF
few	TRBV3-1	TRBJ2-1	NA	TGTGCCAGCAGCTCCCACAGGGCCAATGAGCAGTTCTTC	CASSSHRANEQFF
few	TRBV9	TRBJ2-3	NA	TGTGCCAGCAGCGTATACTTGGGTGTGTCGACAGACACGCAGTATTTT	CASSVYLGVSTDTQYF
NA	TRBV11-2	TRBJ2-7	NA	TGTGCCAGCAGCTTAGTCGGCTTTAACGAGCAGTACTTC	CASSLVGFNEQYF
NA	TRBV15	TRBJ1-2	NA	TGTGCCACCAGCAGAGAAGAGAAGGGCCCAGGAGGGGGCTACACCTTC	CATSREEKGPGGGYTF
few	TRBV7-6	TRBJ2-7	NA	TGTGCCAGCAGCTACGGGATGACCTACGAGCAGTACTTC	CASSYGMTYEQYF
NA	TRBV3-1	TRBJ2-3	NA	TGTGCCAGCAGCCAAGCCCTATCGGATACGCAGTATTTT	CASSQALSDTQYF